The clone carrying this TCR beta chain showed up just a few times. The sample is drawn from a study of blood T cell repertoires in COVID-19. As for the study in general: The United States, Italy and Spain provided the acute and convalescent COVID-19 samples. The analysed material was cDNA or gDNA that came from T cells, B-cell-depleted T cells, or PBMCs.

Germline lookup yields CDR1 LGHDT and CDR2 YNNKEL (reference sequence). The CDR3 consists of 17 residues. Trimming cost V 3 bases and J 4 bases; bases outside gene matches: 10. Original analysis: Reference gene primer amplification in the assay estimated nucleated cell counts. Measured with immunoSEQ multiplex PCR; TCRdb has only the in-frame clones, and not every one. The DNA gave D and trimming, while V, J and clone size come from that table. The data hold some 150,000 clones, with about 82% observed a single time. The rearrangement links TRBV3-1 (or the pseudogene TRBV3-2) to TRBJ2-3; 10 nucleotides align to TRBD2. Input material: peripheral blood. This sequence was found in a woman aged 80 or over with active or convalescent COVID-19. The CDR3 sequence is CASSHISGGAGADTQYF. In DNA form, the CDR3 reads TGTGCCAGCAGCCACATAAGCGGGGGGGCCGGGGCAGATACGCAGTATTTT.